This T cell receptor beta chain was documented in a study of cytomegalovirus exposure and HLA in healthy donors. In this sample, this clone turned up once. Antigen: not known. Germline V CDR1 and CDR2: MGHRA, YSYEKL. V was trimmed by 0 bases and J by 2 bases, leaving 10 bases between them. The CDR3 covers 15 residues. 60 Vbeta and 13 Jbeta primers were used in PCR. This table comes from immunoSEQ multiplex PCR, and its TCRdb copy is limited to in-frame clones, with some not included. In the table there are tens of thousands of clones, about 88% of which are singletons. Study results and limitations: Under in vitro conditions, a few CMV-associated chains were confirmed as specific for CMV antigens. A later analysis linked a missense DCLRE1C variant to TCR beta V- and J-gene trimming.

This sequence joins TRBV4-1 and TRBJ1-1; D gene unclear. The receptor's source is a man younger than 30 in good health and CMV-seronegative. The specimen was PBMCs. CDR3 nucleotides: TGCGCCAGCAGCCAAGAAATCCAGGTAAACACTGAAGCTTTCTTT. It is translated as CASSQEIQVNTEAFF.